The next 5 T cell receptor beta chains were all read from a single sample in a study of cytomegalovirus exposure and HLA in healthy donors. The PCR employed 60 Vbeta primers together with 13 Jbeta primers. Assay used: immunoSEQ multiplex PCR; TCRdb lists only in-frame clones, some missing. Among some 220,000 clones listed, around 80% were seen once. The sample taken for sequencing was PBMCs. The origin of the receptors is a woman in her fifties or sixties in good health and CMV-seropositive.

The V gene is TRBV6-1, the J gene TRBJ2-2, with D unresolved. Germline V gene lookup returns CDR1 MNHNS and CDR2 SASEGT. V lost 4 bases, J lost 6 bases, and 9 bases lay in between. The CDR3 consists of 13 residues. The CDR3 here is CASSVPRPGELFF. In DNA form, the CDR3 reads TGTGCCAGCAGTGTTCCCAGGCCCGGGGAGCTGTTTTTT.

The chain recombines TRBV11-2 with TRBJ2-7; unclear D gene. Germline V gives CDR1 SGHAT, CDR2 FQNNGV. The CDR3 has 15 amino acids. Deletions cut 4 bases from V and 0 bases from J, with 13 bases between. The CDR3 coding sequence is TGTGCCAGCAGCTGGAGTATAACAAGCTCCTACGAGCAGTACTTC. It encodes CASSWSITSSYEQYF.

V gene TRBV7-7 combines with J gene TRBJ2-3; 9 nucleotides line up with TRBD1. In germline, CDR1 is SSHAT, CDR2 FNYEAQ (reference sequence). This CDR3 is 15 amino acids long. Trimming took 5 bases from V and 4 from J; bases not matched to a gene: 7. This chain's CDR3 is CASSQGTGRADTQYF. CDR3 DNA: TGTGCCAGCAGCCAAGGGACAGGGAGGGCAGATACGCAGTATTTT.

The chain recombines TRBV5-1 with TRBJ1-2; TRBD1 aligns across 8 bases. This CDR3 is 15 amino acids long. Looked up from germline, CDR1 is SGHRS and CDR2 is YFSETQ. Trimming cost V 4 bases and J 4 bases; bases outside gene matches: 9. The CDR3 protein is CASSLGQGPSYGYTF. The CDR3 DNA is TGCGCCAGCAGCCTAGGACAGGGCCCTAGCTATGGCTACACCTTC. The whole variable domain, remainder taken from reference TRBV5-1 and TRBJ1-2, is KAGVTQTPRYLIKTRGQQVTLSCSPISGHRSVSWYQQTPGQGLQFLFEYFSETQRNKGNFPGRFSGRQFSNSRSEMNVSTLELGDSALYLCASSLGQGPSYGYTFGSGTRLTVV.

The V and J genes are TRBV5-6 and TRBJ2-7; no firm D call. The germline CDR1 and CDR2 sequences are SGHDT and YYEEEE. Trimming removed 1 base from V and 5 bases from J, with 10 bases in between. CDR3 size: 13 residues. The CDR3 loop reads CASSLPQVNEQYF. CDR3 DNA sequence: TGTGCCAGCAGCTTGCCGCAGGTTAACGAGCAGTACTTC. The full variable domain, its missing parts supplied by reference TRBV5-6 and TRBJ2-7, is DAGVTQSPTHLIKTRGQQVTLRCSPKSGHDTVSWYQQALGQGPQFIFQYYEEEERQRGNFPDRFSGHQFPNYSSELNVNALLLGDSALYLCASSLPQVNEQYFGPGTRLTVT.